A single sample is the source of the 11 T cell receptor beta chains below, sequenced in a study of T cells in women clearing cervical HPV infection. The assay was immunoSEQ multiplex PCR, and TCRdb's table has in-frame clones only and misses some. This repertoire comprises fewer than 35,000 clones; its ten largest clones make up about 16%. The specimen sequenced was blood buffy coat. All receptors derive from a woman aged 18 to 75 with a cervical HPV16 infection that either progressed to CIN3+ or cleared (not recorded which).

Concerning this clone itself: The read halts 3 residues ahead of the CDR3 end, with the missing end drawn from the germline J gene. This rearrangement joins TRBV20-1 to TRBJ2-1, with D unresolved. This CDR3 is 13 amino acids long. The V gene's germline CDR1 is DFQATT and CDR2 SNEGSKA (reference sequence). V lost 4 bases to trimming and J lost 1 base, with 8 bases between them. The sequenced CDR3 bases are TGCAGTGCTACCGCTAGATCCTACAATGAG. It translates to CSATARSYNE. The full CDR3 reads CSATARSYNEQFF.

Notes on this clone: The CDR3 is cut off 3 residues early in the read; its end comes from the germline J gene. The chain links TRBV7-9 to TRBJ1-2; no definite D call. Looked up from germline, CDR1 is SEHNR and CDR2 is FQNEAQ (reference sequence). This CDR3 has 14 amino acids. CDR3 DNA, as far as it was read: TGTGCCAGCAGCTTACCTAGCGACTCCTACGAC. Protein product: CASSLPSDSYD. The entire CDR3 protein reads CASSLPSDSYDYTF.

Comment on this clone: The read comes to an end 3 residues before the CDR3 does, leaving the germline J gene to fill in the end. V is TRBV10-3 and J is TRBJ2-3; 7 positions match TRBD1. Unmatched junction bases numbered 14, after V lost 9 bases and J lost 5 bases. The germline gives CDR1 ENHRY, CDR2 SYGVKD. There are 15 residues in the CDR3. Partial CDR3 DNA: TGTGCCATAGCCTCCGACAGGGTCGGGGAAGATACG. This gives the protein CAIASDRVGEDT. The full CDR3 protein reads CAIASDRVGEDTQYF.

Turning to this clone: The sequenced fragment ends 3 residues before the CDR3 boundary, so the rest is inferred from the germline J gene. V usage is TRBV29-1 and J usage is TRBJ2-3, with D possibly being TRBD1 (6 bases). The CDR3 totals 12 residues. CDR1 is SQVTM and CDR2 is ANQGSEA in the germline V gene. The V and J ends lost 1 base and 8 bases respectively, with 10 bases between them. CDR3 bases read: TGCAGCGTTGAAGTTTTACAGGGTACG. This codes for CSVEVLQGT. The full CDR3 protein reads CSVEVLQGTQYF.

On this clone itself: The read comes to an end 3 residues before the CDR3 does, leaving the germline J gene to fill in the end. The chain couples TRBV6-1 to TRBJ1-5; possibly TRBD1 for D (5 bases). Germline assignment: CDR1 MNHNS and CDR2 SASEGT. The CDR3 contains 13 residues. The V and J ends lost 2 bases and 4 bases respectively, with 6 bases between them. CDR3 residues: CASSERGNQPQHF. Incomplete CDR3 DNA: TGTGCCAGCAGTGAACGGGGGAATCAGCCC.

Points on this clone: With the read ending 3 residues before the CDR3 end, the germline J gene is used to fill in that end. The chain is built from TRBV12-3 or TRBV12-4 and TRBJ2-5; perhaps TRBD2 as D (7 bases). V was shortened by 3 bases and J by 4 bases, with 12 bases between the two germline ends. The CDR3 runs 14 residues. The CDR3 spells CASSFGGRGETQYF. The CDR3 DNA, read in part, is TGTGCCAGCAGTTTCGGGGGGCGCGGAGAGACC.

In the case of this clone: The read finishes 3 residues shy of the CDR3 end, and the germline J gene is used to complete it. The chain employs TRBV5-1 and TRBJ1-4, with 7 bases fitting TRBD1. The length of the CDR3 is 15 residues. The ends lost 4 bases at V and 8 bases at J; junction bases unmatched: 11. CDR1 is SGHRS and CDR2 is YFSETQ in the germline V gene. The sequenced part of the CDR3 DNA is TGCGCCAGCAGCCGCCGACAGGGCAATGGGGAAAAA. This translates into CASSRRQGNGEK. The whole CDR3 reads CASSRRQGNGEKLFF.

With respect to this clone: Sequencing ends 3 residues short of the CDR3 end; the germline J gene provides the rest. The gene calls are TRBV19 and TRBJ2-3; D is uncertain. CDR1 is LNHDA, CDR2 SQIVND, per germline (reference sequence). There are 13 residues in the CDR3. CDR3 DNA (partial): TGTGCCAGTAGTATACCACGGGTTGGGACG. Residues: CASSIPRVGT. The full CDR3 protein reads CASSIPRVGTQYF.

On this clone itself: A read error may produce the germline difference seen at one junction end. The read terminates 3 residues before the CDR3 end, so the remaining end is supplied by the germline J gene. The sample holds other DNA sequences that translate to the same CDR3. The rearrangement uses TRBV7-2 and TRBJ1-3; tentatively, D is TRBD1 (5 bases). Germline CDR1 reads SGHTA; CDR2 reads FQGNSA. The CDR3 runs 15 residues. The CDR3 sequence is CASSLQGGSGNTIYF. The sequenced part of the CDR3 DNA is TGTGCCAGCAGCTTACAGGGAGGTTCAGGAAACACA.

The covered CDR3 bases are TGCAGTGCTAGAGTTTACGGGACAGGGACCATTTCGACCTACGAG. Its protein is CSARVYGTGTISTYE. The entire CDR3 reads CSARVYGTGTISTYEQYF. The J gene is TRBJ2-7, the V gene TRBV20-1; 9 bases are a match to TRBD1. Read coverage stops 3 residues before the CDR3 terminus; the germline J gene supplies the remainder. The V gene end was trimmed by 1 base and the J gene end by 2 bases; junction bases not matched to a gene: 15. CDR1 and CDR2 from the germline V gene are DFQATT and SNEGSKA (reference sequence). The CDR3 runs to 18 residues.

As for this clone: The read ends 3 residues early relative to the CDR3; the germline J gene fills the gap. The chain recombines TRBV20-1 with TRBJ1-5; D unresolved. The V gene's germline CDR1 is DFQATT and CDR2 SNEGSKA (reference sequence). Trimming stripped 6 bases from V and 4 bases from J, with 19 bases between. The CDR3 is 15 amino acids. This CDR3 is CSAAPTSGLNQPQHF. The CDR3 bases that were read are TGCAGTGCGGCACCGACGTCAGGTTTAAATCAGCCC.